Listed here is a single T cell receptor (beta chain). The data were taken from a study of Graves' ophthalmopathy and Graves' hyperthyroidism. Patients were excluded if they had other autoimmune diseases or uncontrolled infections, and likewise if pregnancy or lactation applied. Symptoms, serum thyroxine and TRAb, thyroid ultrasound, and orbital computed tomography formed the diagnostic basis. The CDR3 is 13 residues long. CDR1 and CDR2 from the germline V gene are SGHNT and YYREEE (reference sequence). RNA transcripts served as template for amplifying TCR beta CDR3 sequences. Amplification began with first-round RT-PCR using HTBI primers, then second-round multiplex PCR was performed. From the multiplex PCR reads, TCRdb called clonotypes with MiXCR, one entry per CDR3 protein. The sample has a few hundred thousand distinct CDR3 sequences; just under 40% are singletons.

The material sequenced was peripheral blood or thyroid tissue (not recorded which). The clonotype comes from an adult man with Graves' hyperthyroidism. The chain recombines TRBV5-4 with TRBJ2-7, with TRBD2 as a possible D gene (6 bases). The end of the DNA is better explained by TRBJ2-1, so the J call may be wrong. CDR3 in DNA: TGTGCCAGCAGCACGGGAGTTAACGGCGAGCAGTTCTTC. Translating gives CASSTGVNGEQFF.